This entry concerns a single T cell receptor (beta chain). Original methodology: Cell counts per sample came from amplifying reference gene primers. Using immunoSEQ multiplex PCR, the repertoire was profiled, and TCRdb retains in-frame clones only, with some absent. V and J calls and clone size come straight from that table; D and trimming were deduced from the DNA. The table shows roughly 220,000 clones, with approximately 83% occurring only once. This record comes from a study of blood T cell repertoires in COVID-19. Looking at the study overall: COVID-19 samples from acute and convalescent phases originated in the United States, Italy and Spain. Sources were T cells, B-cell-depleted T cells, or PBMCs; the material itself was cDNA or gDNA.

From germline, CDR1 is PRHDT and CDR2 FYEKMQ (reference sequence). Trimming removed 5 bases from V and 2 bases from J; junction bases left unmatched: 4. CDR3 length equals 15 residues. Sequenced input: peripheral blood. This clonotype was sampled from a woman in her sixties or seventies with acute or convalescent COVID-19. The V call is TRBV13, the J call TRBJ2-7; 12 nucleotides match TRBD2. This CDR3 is CASSTRLAGAYEQYF. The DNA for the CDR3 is TGTGCCAGCAGCACCCGACTAGCGGGGGCCTACGAGCAGTACTTC.